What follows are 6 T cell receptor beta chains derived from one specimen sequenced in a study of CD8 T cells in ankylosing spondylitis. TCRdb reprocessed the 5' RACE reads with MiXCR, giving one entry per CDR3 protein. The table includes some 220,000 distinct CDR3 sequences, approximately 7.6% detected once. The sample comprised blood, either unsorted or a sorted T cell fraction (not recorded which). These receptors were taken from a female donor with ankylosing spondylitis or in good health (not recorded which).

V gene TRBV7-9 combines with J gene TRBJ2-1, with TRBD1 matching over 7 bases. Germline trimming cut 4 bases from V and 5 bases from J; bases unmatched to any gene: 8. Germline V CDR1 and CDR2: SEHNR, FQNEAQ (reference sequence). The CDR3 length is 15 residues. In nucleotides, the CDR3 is TGTGCCAGCAGCTCGACAGGGAGACGAAACAATGAGCAGTTCTTC. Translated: CASSSTGRRNNEQFF.

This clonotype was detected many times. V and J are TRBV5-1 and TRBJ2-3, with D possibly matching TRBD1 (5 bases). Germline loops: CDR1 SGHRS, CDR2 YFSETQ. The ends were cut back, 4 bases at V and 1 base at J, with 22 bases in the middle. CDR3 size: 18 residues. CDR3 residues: CASSPVPSGPVGTDTQYF. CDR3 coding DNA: TGCGCCAGCAGCCCCGTACCCTCAGGGCCCGTCGGCACAGATACGCAGTATTTT.

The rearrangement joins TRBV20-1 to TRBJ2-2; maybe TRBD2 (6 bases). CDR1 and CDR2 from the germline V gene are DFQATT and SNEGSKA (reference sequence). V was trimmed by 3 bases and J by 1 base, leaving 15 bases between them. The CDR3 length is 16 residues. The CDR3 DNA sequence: TGCAGTGCTAGGGGGCGGAGGGCTGGGAACACCGGGGAGCTGTTTTTT. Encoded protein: CSARGRRAGNTGELFF.

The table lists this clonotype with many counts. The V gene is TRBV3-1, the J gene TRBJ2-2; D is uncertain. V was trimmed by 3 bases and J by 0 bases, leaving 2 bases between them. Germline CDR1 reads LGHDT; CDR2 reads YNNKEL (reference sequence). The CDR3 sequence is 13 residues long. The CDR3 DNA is TGTGCCAGCAGCCATGCGAACACCGGGGAGCTGTTTTTT. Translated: CASSHANTGELFF.

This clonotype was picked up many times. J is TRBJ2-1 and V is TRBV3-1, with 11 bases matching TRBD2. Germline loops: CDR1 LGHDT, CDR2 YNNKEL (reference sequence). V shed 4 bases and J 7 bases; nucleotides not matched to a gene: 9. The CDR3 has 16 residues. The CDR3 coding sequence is TGTGCCAGCAGCCGCCGACCGGGACTAGCGGTAAATGAGCAGTTCTTC. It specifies CASSRRPGLAVNEQFF.

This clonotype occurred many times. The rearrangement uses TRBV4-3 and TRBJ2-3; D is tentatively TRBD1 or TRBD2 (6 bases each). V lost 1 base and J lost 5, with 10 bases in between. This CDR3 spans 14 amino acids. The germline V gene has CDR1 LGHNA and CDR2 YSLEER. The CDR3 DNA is TGCGCCAGCAGCCAAGGTGGAGGGGGAGATACGCAGTATTTT. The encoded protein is CASSQGGGGDTQYF.